Listed below are T cell receptor beta chains from one sample, sequenced in a study of regulatory T cells in long-lasting Graves disease. TCRdb called the multiplex PCR reads again in MiXCR, with one record for every CDR3 protein. The top ten hold about 27% of the sample, which has some 450,000 distinct CDR3 sequences, around a quarter seen once. The sequencing used peripheral blood mononuclear cells (PBMCs), collected when the disease was refractory, from a patient treated with antithyroid drugs. Receptors originate from a female donor with Graves disease. CDR3s include the opening cysteine and the closing phenylalanine or tryptophan. A D gene is named only where the DNA matches it firmly. A row's size may be missing; if present it is once, few, many or a size class.

>TRBJ1-2|.|TRBV18|few
TGTGCCAGCTCACCATCCACGCCGGGGGGATCTGGCTCCAACTATGGCTACACCTTC
CASSPSTPGGSGSNYGYTF
>TRBJ2-2|.|TRBV12-5|once
TGTGCTAGTGGTCTGGAGGGTGGAACCGGGGAGCTGTTTTTT
CASGLEGGTGELFF
>TRBJ2-5|TRBD1|TRBV29-1|.
TGCAGCGGGAGGACAGGAGAGACCCAGTACTTC
CSGRTGETQYF
>TRBJ2-4|.|TRBV6-1|.
TGTGCCACCCAAGCGGATTTAGCCAAAAACATTCAGTACTTC
CATQADLAKNIQYF
>TRBJ1-5|.|TRBV30|.
TGTGCCTCATCTACAGGGAATAATCAGCCCCAGCATTTT
CASSTGNNQPQHF
>TRBJ1-2|.|TRBV7-3|many
TGTGCCAGCAGCTTAACGGGGACGGAAACAAACTATGGCTACACCTTC
CASSLTGTETNYGYTF
>TRBJ1-1|.|TRBV12-3/TRBV12-4|many
TGTGCCAGCAGTTTAATGAGGGAAACTGAAGCTTTCTTT
CASSLMRETEAFF
>TRBJ2-4|.|TRBV9|.
TGTGCCAGCAGCGTAGGACAGCTAGCCAAAAACATTCAGTACTTC
CASSVGQLAKNIQYF
>TRBJ1-2|.|TRBV19|.
TGTGCCAGTAGTACCGCTCCACGTTTTCTGTCGGCGCGTTCCTATGGCTACATCTTC
CASSTAPRFLSARSYGYIF
>TRBJ1-3|.|TRBV12-3/TRBV12-4|.
TGTGCCAGCAGTCTCTTTGGAAACACCATATATTTT
CASSLFGNTIYF
>TRBJ2-2|.|TRBV5-1|many
TGCGCCAGCAGCTTCGGTGGTCCGAACACCGGGGAGCTGTTTTTT
CASSFGGPNTGELFF
>TRBJ1-2|TRBD1|TRBV27|many
TGTGCCAGCAGACCCCAGACAGGGGGACGGTTTGGGGGCTACACCTTC
CASRPQTGGRFGGYTF
>TRBJ1-5|.|TRBV19|.
TGTGCCAGTAGTATAACAGGGCAAGGTAGCAATCAGCCCCAGCATTTT
CASSITGQGSNQPQHF
>TRBJ2-2|TRBD1|TRBV7-2|.
TGTGCCAGCAGCTCTACAGGGGGCTCGCGGGAGCTGTTTTTT
CASSSTGGSRELFF
>TRBJ2-7|.|TRBV18|.
TGTGCCAGCTCGAGGACAGATACCTACGAGCAGTACTTC
CASSRTDTYEQYF
>TRBJ1-5|.|TRBV7-8|many
TGTGCCAGCAGGCTGGACAATAACATTCAGCCCCAGCATTTT
CASRLDNNIQPQHF
>TRBJ2-7|.|TRBV9|few
TGTGCCAGCAGCGAAGGAGAGACAGACATAACGTCCTACGAGCAGTACTTC
CASSEGETDITSYEQYF
>TRBJ1-1|TRBD1|TRBV5-1|few
TGCGCCAGCAAGACAGGGGCTGAAGCTTTCTTT
CASKTGAEAFF
>TRBJ2-7|TRBD1|TRBV6-5|.
TGTGCCAGCAGTTACTCGGGACAGGGCTCCGAGCAGTACTTC
CASSYSGQGSEQYF
>TRBJ1-1|.|TRBV29-1|few
TGCAGCGTCGCGGGCCATCTGAACACTGAAGCTTTCTTT
CSVAGHLNTEAFF
>TRBJ2-7|.|TRBV4-1|once
TGCGCCAGCAGCCAAGCAAACGACTACGAGCAGTACTTC
CASSQANDYEQYF
>TRBJ1-3|.|TRBV9|.
TGTGCCAGCAGCGAGGGGGTGAGCTCTGGAAACACCATATATTTT
CASSEGVSSGNTIYF
>TRBJ1-5|.|TRBV12-3/TRBV12-4|many
TGTGCCAGCAGTTTAGCAGGGGTCGGTAGCAATCAGCCCCAGCATTTT
CASSLAGVGSNQPQHF
>TRBJ1-4|TRBD1|TRBV7-6|few
TGTGCCAGCAGCTCAAGACAGGGTAGACGCGAAAAACTGTTTTTT
CASSSRQGRREKLFF
>TRBJ2-5|.|TRBV29-1|.
TGCAGCGTTGAAAGGGGGACCCAGTACTTC
CSVERGTQYF
>TRBJ2-7|.|TRBV10-3|.
TGTGCCATCAGGGGAATCTACGAGCAGTACTTC
CAIRGIYEQYF
>TRBJ1-1|.|TRBV27|.
TGTGCCAGCGCGGACAGTCTGAACACTGAAGCTTTCTTT
CASADSLNTEAFF
>TRBJ2-6|.|TRBV3-1|.
TGTGCCAGCAGCCAAGATATAGGGGCTGGGGCCAACGTCCTGACTTTC
CASSQDIGAGANVLTF
>TRBJ1-1|.|TRBV10-3|.
TGTGCCATCAGTGAGTCGTCTGGGAACACTGAAGCTTTCTTT
CAISESSGNTEAFF
>TRBJ2-1|TRBD2|TRBV28|many
TGTGCAACATACGGGGCTAGCGGGAGGCACAATGAGCAGTTCTTC
CATYGASGRHNEQFF
>TRBJ2-7|.|TRBV11-2|few
TGTGCCAGCAGCTTGGCCCACCCAACGACTCAGAGGTCCTACGAGCAGTACTTC
CASSLAHPTTQRSYEQYF
>TRBJ2-7|.|TRBV2|many
TGTGCCAGCAGTGGGTATCGCGAGCAGTACTTC
CASSGYREQYF
>TRBJ1-1|TRBD1|TRBV2|many
TGTGCCAGCGGAAGCCCGACAGGGCCAATGAACACTGAAGCTTTCTTT
CASGSPTGPMNTEAFF
>TRBJ1-4|TRBD1|TRBV15|many
TGTGCCACCAGCAGAATCCGGGACAGGGGTAGCGAAAAACTGTTTTTT
CATSRIRDRGSEKLFF
>TRBJ2-1|TRBD2|TRBV2|.
TGTGCCAGCAGTGAGGCTAGCGGGGGCCTGGGGCAGTTCTTC
CASSEASGGLGQFF
>TRBJ2-7|TRBD2|TRBV7-2|few
TGTGCCAGCAGCGACCCGGGACTAGCGGCCCCCTACGAGCAGTACTTC
CASSDPGLAAPYEQYF
>TRBJ2-2|TRBD1|TRBV2|many
TGTGCCAGCAGTCGCCATAGGACAGGGACGAACACCGGGGAGCTGTTTTTT
CASSRHRTGTNTGELFF
>TRBJ2-7|TRBD1|TRBV5-6|.
TGTGCCAGCAGCACCGGGACAGGGGGCGACGAGCAGTACTTC
CASSTGTGGDEQYF
>TRBJ2-7|TRBD2|TRBV2|many
TGTGCCAGCAGTCCCGGGACTAGCGGGAGTGACGAGCAGTACTTC
CASSPGTSGSDEQYF
>TRBJ2-2|.|TRBV2|many
TGTGCCAGCAGTGAAGCAGGGACCGGGGAGCTGTTTTTT
CASSEAGTGELFF
>TRBJ2-7|TRBD1|TRBV5-5|few
TGTGCCAGCAGCTCGCGACAGGGGTACGAGCAGTACTTC
CASSSRQGYEQYF
>TRBJ2-2|TRBD1|TRBV24-1|.
TGTGCCACCAGTGACAGGACAGGGTTGTTGGCCGGGGAGCTGTTTTTT
CATSDRTGLLAGELFF
>TRBJ2-7|.|TRBV29-1|.
TGCAGCGTCCGCGGGACCTACTACGAGCAGTACTTC
CSVRGTYYEQYF
>TRBJ1-2|.|TRBV30|many
TGTGCCTGGAGTGTGGGCCTGGGGAGCTATGGCTACACCTTC
CAWSVGLGSYGYTF
>TRBJ2-7|TRBD2|TRBV3-1|many
TGTGCCAGCAGCCGGCATGGACTAGCGGGAGGTAACGAGCAGTACTTC
CASSRHGLAGGNEQYF
>TRBJ2-5|TRBD1|TRBV10-3|.
TGTGCCATCAGTGAGTCAGATCCAGGGGGCGCATTTCAAGAGACCCAGTACTTC
CAISESDPGGAFQETQYF
>TRBJ1-2|.|TRBV16|few
TGTGCCAGCAGCCAATCCTCAGCTGTGAGTAGCTATGGCTACACCTTC
CASSQSSAVSSYGYTF